What follows are 22 T cell receptor beta chains derived from one specimen sequenced in a study of Ad26.COV2.S vaccination and SARS-CoV-2 variants. TCRdb's table, derived via immunoSEQ multiplex PCR, lists solely in-frame clones and lacks some. The sample lists some 250,000 clones; roughly 90% were seen once. Treatment reported: roughly 18 received Ad26.COV2.S at low or high dose, single or two shots; 5 received placebo; per-sample allocation not given. Day 63 after the first injection of vaccine or placebo was the sampling time. The sample was peripheral blood, taken in a trial of Ad26.COV2.S vaccine versus placebo. Receptors were obtained from a person aged 18-65 years who received the Ad26.COV2.S COVID-19 vaccine or a placebo.

This chain joins TRBV9 and TRBJ1-6, with a weak D call TRBD1 (6 bases). This CDR3 has 13 residues. The V gene lost 2 bases and the J gene lost 8 bases, with 8 bases spanning the gap. The germline gives CDR1 SGDLS, CDR2 YYNGEE. CDR3: CASSVSGDSPLHF. CDR3 DNA: TGTGCCAGCAGCGTCTCAGGGGATTCACCCCTCCACTTT.

This clone was seen only once. This chain uses TRBV6-4 with TRBJ1-5, with 12 bases aligning to TRBD1. Losses at the gene ends were 2 bases for V and 1 base for J; bases not matched to a gene: 9. The CDR3 covers 19 residues. CDR1 is MRHNA and CDR2 is SNTAGT in the germline V gene. DNA of the CDR3: TGTGCCAGCAGTGACACAGCGGGACAGGGGGCGGGAAGCAATCAGCCCCAGCATTTT. It specifies CASSDTAGQGAGSNQPQHF.

The gene calls are TRBV7-8 and TRBJ1-5; 7 bases align to TRBD1. The CDR3 spans 14 residues. V lost 4 bases and J lost 7; bases outside the gene matches: 7. Germline V lookup: CDR1 SGHVS, CDR2 FQNEAQ. CDR3 bases: TGTGCCAGCAGCTCGACAGGGCCGGGACAGCCCCAGCATTTT. It translates to CASSSTGPGQPQHF.

The CDR3 region has the DNA TGCAGCGTCCGACAGGGGGTAACTGGGGAGCTGTTTTTT. Residues: CSVRQGVTGELFF. The chain links TRBV29-1 to TRBJ2-2, with 9 bases that match TRBD1. V lost 6 bases and J lost 8; bases outside the gene matches: 7. This CDR3 has 13 residues. In germline, CDR1 is SQVTM, CDR2 ANQGSEA.

This rearrangement joins TRBV5-6 to TRBJ1-1; the D gene is possibly TRBD1 (6 bases). V gave up 2 bases and J gave up 0 bases, with 11 bases separating them. This CDR3 spans 15 amino acids. CDR1 SGHDT and CDR2 YYEEEE come from the germline V gene. CDR3 region: CASSFSDRMNTEAFF. CDR3 sequence (DNA): TGTGCCAGCAGCTTCTCGGACAGAATGAACACTGAAGCTTTCTTT.

The gene calls are TRBV4-2 and TRBJ1-4, with a tentative D call TRBD1 (5 bases). This CDR3 comprises 16 residues. CDR1 and CDR2 (germline): LGHNA, YNFKEQ. V was clipped by 1 base and J by 2 bases, with 11 bases between them. CDR3 residues: CASSQVPGHTNEKLFF. The CDR3 DNA follows: TGTGCCAGCAGCCAAGTCCCAGGGCATACTAATGAAAAACTGTTTTTT.

The chain links TRBV6-2 or TRBV6-3 to TRBJ2-6; either TRBD1 or TRBD2 may supply D (6 bases each). V dropped 0 bases and J dropped 0 bases, with 18 bases sitting between them. The germline V gene encodes CDR1 MNHEY and CDR2 SVGEGT. This CDR3 is 20 amino acids long. This CDR3 reads CASSYSWGATPISGANVLTF. Written as DNA, the CDR3 is TGTGCCAGCAGTTACTCTTGGGGGGCCACGCCAATCTCTGGGGCCAACGTCCTGACTTTC.

V usage is TRBV3-1 (or the pseudogene TRBV3-2) and J usage is TRBJ2-3; the D gene is possibly TRBD2 (6 bases). This CDR3 spans 16 amino acids. Germline CDR1 and CDR2: LGHDT and YNNKEL (reference sequence). Deletions cut 4 bases from V and 4 bases from J, with 18 bases between. The DNA of the CDR3 is TGTGCCAGCAGCCCCGACGGCGGGGAGTGGGCAGATACGCAGTATTTT. Translating gives CASSPDGGEWADTQYF.

J is TRBJ1-5 and V is TRBV3-1 (or the pseudogene TRBV3-2), with D hard to call. The CDR3 consists of 14 residues. The ends were cut back, 0 bases at V and 5 bases at J, with 8 bases in the middle. In germline, CDR1 is LGHDT, CDR2 YNNKEL (reference sequence). CDR3 bases: TGTGCCAGCAGCCAAGACCCAAGTCATCAGCCCCAGCATTTT. Translating it yields CASSQDPSHQPQHF.

V is TRBV30 and J is TRBJ1-2; D is undetermined. The germline gives CDR1 GTSNPN, CDR2 SVGIG (reference sequence). The CDR3 runs to 12 residues. Trimming shortened V by 2 bases and J by 8 bases, and 12 bases separated the two germline ends. The CDR3 DNA sequence: TGTGCCTGGAGTTCAGATTTCTCGGGCTACACCTTC. Translating gives CAWSSDFSGYTF.

CDR3 protein: CASSIREGGYTQETQYF. The CDR3 DNA reads as TGTGCCAGTAGTATCAGGGAGGGTGGGTACACCCAAGAGACCCAGTACTTC. The chain uses TRBV19 and TRBJ2-5; 7 bases align to TRBD2. This CDR3 has 17 residues. Looked up from germline, CDR1 is LNHDA and CDR2 is SQIVND (reference sequence). With V trimmed by 3 bases and J by 1 base, 11 bases remained unmatched.

J is TRBJ1-3 and V is TRBV2; unclear D gene. The CDR3 sequence is 15 residues long. The ends were cut back, 7 bases at V and 0 bases at J, with 13 bases in the middle. Germline V gene sequence: CDR1 SNHLY, CDR2 FYNNEI. The chain's CDR3 is CASIKDLFSGNTIYF. In DNA, the CDR3 is TGTGCCAGCATCAAAGACCTCTTCTCTGGAAACACCATATATTTT.

This rearrangement joins TRBV5-6 to TRBJ1-5, with 9 bases lining up with TRBD1. Germline values: CDR1 SGHDT, CDR2 YYEEEE. The CDR3 covers 13 residues. Unmatched junction bases numbered 2, after V lost 4 bases and J lost 6 bases. The CDR3 sequence is CASSPDRGQPQHF. CDR3 in DNA: TGTGCCAGCAGCCCGGACAGGGGTCAGCCCCAGCATTTT.

This chain connects TRBV19 to TRBJ1-2; maybe TRBD1 (6 bases). This CDR3 comprises 13 residues. Germline assignment: CDR1 LNHDA and CDR2 SQIVND (reference sequence). Trimming took off 3 bases at V and 5 bases at J, with 10 bases between the two ends. In nucleotides, the CDR3 is TGTGCCAGTAGTATGGCACAGGGATATGGCTACACCTTC. Translation: CASSMAQGYGYTF.

J is TRBJ1-3 and V is TRBV28; D ambiguous. Germline CDR1 reads MDHEN; CDR2 reads SYDVKM. Deletions cut 2 bases from V and 4 bases from J, with 12 bases between. The CDR3 is 15 residues long. The CDR3, as DNA: TGTGCCAGCAGTTTACTTAGTAAATACGGAAACACCATATATTTT. Amino acid sequence: CASSLLSKYGNTIYF.

The table lists this clone with a few counts. The CDR3 sequence: CASSQGLAGGHEQYF. The CDR3 DNA follows: TGTGCCAGCAGCCAAGGACTAGCGGGAGGACACGAGCAGTACTTC. The chain links TRBV3-1 (or the pseudogene TRBV3-2) to TRBJ2-7; 13 bases are shared with TRBD2. This CDR3 contains 15 residues. Trimming removed 1 base from V and 5 bases from J; junction bases left unmatched: 2. Germline lookup yields CDR1 LGHDT and CDR2 YNNKEL (reference sequence).

This chain joins TRBV28 and TRBJ1-6; 8 nucleotides match TRBD1. V lost 2 bases to trimming and J lost 7 bases; unmatched junction nucleotides: 16. Germline V gene data show CDR1 as MDHEN and CDR2 as SYDVKM. CDR3 length equals 19 residues. CDR3 DNA: TGTGCCAGCAGTTTAAAGTGGATAGGAAGGACAGGGATGAATTCACCCCTCCACTTT. It specifies CASSLKWIGRTGMNSPLHF.

This clone has more than one count but fewer than ten. Germline and junction disagree at one end, which may indicate a read error. The V and J genes are TRBV7-7 and TRBJ2-5, with 13 bases identical to TRBD2. Per the germline V gene, CDR1 is SSHAT and CDR2 is FNYEAQ (reference sequence). The CDR3 has 16 residues. The CDR3 reads CASSLGTSGIGETQYF. CDR3 DNA: TGTGCTAGCAGCTTAGGGACTAGCGGGATTGGGGAGACCCAGTACTTC. Full variable domain (missing parts from reference TRBV7-7 and TRBJ2-5): GAGVSQSPRYKVTKRGQDVTLRCDPISSHATLYWYQQALGQGPEFLTYFNYEAQPDKSGLPSDRFSAERPEGSISTLTIQRTEQRDSAMYRCASSLGTSGIGETQYFGPGTRLLVL.

A few counts support this clone. The chain has TRBV5-5 and TRBJ2-2, with TRBD1 identical over 8 bases. Germline V gene lookup returns CDR1 SGHKS and CDR2 YYEKEE (reference sequence). CDR3 length: 14 residues. The V segment lost 5 bases and the J segment 5 bases; nucleotides outside the gene matches: 5. DNA for the CDR3: TGTGCCAGCAGACCTGGACAGGGTACCGGGGAGCTGTTTTTT. Its protein is CASRPGQGTGELFF.

This sequence joins TRBV28 and TRBJ2-7; 9 bases agree with TRBD2. The V and J ends lost 3 bases and 5 bases, in that order; junction bases with no gene match: 17. The CDR3 loop spans 18 amino acids. Per germline, CDR1 MDHEN and CDR2 SYDVKM. CDR3 in DNA: TGTGCCAGCAGTTTCAACATGCGGGGGGGAGCATCCTACGACGAGCAGTACTTC. It yields the protein CASSFNMRGGASYDEQYF.

J is TRBJ2-4 and V is TRBV7-9; 9 nucleotides agree with TRBD1. The CDR3 runs to 16 residues. V shed 5 bases and J 0 bases; nucleotides not matched to a gene: 5. The V gene's germline CDR1 is SEHNR and CDR2 FQNEAQ (reference sequence). The CDR3 sequence is CASSNEDRGAKNIQYF. CDR3 nucleotides: TGTGCCAGCAGCAATGAGGACAGGGGAGCCAAAAACATTCAGTACTTC.

The chain has TRBV6-2 or TRBV6-3 and TRBJ1-2, with D hard to call. V lost 2 bases to trimming and J lost 4 bases, with 11 bases between them. Germline CDR1 MNHEY, CDR2 SVGEGT. There are 14 residues in the CDR3. CDR3 nucleotides: TGTGCCAGCAGTTACGACCCAAGCGGCTATGGCTACACCTTC. As protein: CASSYDPSGYGYTF.